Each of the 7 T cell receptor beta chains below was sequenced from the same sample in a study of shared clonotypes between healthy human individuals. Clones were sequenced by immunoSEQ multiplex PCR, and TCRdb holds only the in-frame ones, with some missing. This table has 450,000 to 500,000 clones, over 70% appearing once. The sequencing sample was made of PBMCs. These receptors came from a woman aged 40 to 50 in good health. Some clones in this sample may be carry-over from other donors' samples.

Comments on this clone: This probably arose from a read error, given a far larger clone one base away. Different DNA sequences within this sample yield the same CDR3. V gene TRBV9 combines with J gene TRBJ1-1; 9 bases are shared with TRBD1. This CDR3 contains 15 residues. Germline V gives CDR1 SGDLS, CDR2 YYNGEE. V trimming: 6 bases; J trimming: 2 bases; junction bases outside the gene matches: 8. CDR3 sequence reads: CASIIQGAVNTEAFF. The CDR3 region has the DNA TGTGCCAGCATCATACAGGGGGCTGTTAACACTGAAGCTTTCTTT. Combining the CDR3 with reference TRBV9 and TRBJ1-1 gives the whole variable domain DSGVTQTPKHLITATGQRVTLRCSPRSGDLSVYWYQQSLDQGLQFLIQYYNGEERAKGNILERFSAQQFPDLHSELNLSSLELGDSALYFCASIIQGAVNTEAFFGQGTRLTVV.

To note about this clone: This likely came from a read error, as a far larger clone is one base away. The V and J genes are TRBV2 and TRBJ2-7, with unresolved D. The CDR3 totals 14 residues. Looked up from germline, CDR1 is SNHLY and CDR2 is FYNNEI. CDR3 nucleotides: TGTGCCAGCATGCTGGAGCCTCGGGTCTACGAGCGGTACTTC. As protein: CASMLEPRVYERYF. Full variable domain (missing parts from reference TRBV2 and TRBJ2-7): EPEVTQTPSHQVTQMGQEVILRCVPISNHLYFYWYRQILGQKVEFLVSFYNNEISEKSEIFDDQFSVERPDGSNFTLKIRSTKLEDSAMYFCASMLEPRVYERYFGPGTRLTVT.

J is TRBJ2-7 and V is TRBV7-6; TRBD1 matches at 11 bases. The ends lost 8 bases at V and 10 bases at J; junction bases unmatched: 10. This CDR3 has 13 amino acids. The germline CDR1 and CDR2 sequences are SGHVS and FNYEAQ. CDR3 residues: CASGRPGQGVQYF. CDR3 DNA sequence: TGTGCCAGCGGGAGGCCGGGACAGGGGGTACAGTACTTC.

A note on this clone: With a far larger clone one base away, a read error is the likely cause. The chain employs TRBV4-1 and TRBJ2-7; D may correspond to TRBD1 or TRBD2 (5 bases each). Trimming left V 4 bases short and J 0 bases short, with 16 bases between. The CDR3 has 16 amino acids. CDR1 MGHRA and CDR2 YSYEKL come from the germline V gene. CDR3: CASSRDRQLPSYEQYF. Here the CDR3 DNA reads TGCGCCAGCAGCCGGGACCGACAGTTACCCTCCTACGAGCAGTACTTC.

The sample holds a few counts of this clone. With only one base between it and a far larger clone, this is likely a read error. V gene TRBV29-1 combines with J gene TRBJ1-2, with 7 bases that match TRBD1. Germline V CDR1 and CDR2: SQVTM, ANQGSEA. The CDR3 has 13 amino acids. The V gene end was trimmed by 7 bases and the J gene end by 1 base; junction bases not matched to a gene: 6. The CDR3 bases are TGCAGCGCCGGGACAGATCTTAACTATGGCTACACCTTC. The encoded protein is CSAGTDLNYGYTF.

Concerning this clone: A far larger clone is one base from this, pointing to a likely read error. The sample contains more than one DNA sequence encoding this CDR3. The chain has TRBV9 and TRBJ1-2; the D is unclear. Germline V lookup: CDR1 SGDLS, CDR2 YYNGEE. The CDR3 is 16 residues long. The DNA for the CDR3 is TGTGCCAGCAGCGTAGGGTTGGGCAGCTCTAACTATAGCTACACCTTC. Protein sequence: CASSVGLGSSNYSYTF.

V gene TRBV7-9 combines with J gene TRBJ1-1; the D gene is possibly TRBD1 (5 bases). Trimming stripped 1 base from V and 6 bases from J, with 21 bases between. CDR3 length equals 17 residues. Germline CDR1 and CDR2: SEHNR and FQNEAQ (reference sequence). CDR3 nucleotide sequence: TGTGCCAGCAGCTTAGACAGGCGGAAGTCAAGACAACCTGAAGCTTTCTTT. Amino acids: CASSLDRRKSRQPEAFF.